This T cell receptor beta chain was profiled in a study of beta chain features in type 1 diabetes. Regarding the study as a whole: PCR might show a preference for shorter templates, equally across patients and controls. Any role of HLA type in TCRB rearrangement remained unresolved here. Shorter TCRB CDR3s, moderately but significantly so, were found in Type 1 diabetes patients in all four CD4+ subsets.

Worth noting for this clone: As yet, its antigen is unknown. The junction does not match germline at one end; this may be a read error.

Germline V lookup: CDR1 SSHAT, CDR2 FNYEAQ (reference sequence). The CDR3 is 17 amino acids. All of the isolated RNA was reverse transcribed, so expressed TCRB transcripts were sequenced. TCRdb's table, derived via immunoSEQ multiplex PCR, lists solely in-frame clones and lacks some. The table shows 120,000 or so clones, with 15% to 20% occurring only once. The clonotype originates from a man between 18 and 35 years old with type 1 diabetes. The chain couples TRBV7-7 to TRBJ2-2; 10 bases align to TRBD2. The specimen sequenced was central memory CD4+ T cells from blood. This CDR3 reads CASSPGGTSGVTGELFF. For the CDR3, the DNA is TGTGCTAGCAGCCCGGGCGGTACTAGCGGGGTCACCGGGGAGCTGTTTTTT.